This record looks at one T cell receptor beta chain sequence and its context. No antigen is known for it. The sample belongs to a study of T cell responses to AZD1222 COVID-19 vaccine. Overall study context: Second-dose schedules of about 4 or about 12 weeks were combined. Study-wide points: Vaccine-related CD4 TCRs covered spike, predominating at 160-218 and 743-854. The donor group comprised mostly white British people and more females; the analysis possibly underestimated clonal diversity.

Germline V lookup: CDR1 MNHEY, CDR2 SVGEGT. The CDR3 totals 13 residues. Trimming at V came to 5 bases and at J to 2 bases, leaving 3 bases not matched to a gene. Measured with immunoSEQ multiplex PCR; TCRdb has only the in-frame clones, and not every one. The table has about 150,000 clones, 85% to 95% seen once. This sample comprised peripheral blood, obtained on day 0 of AZD1222 vaccination. The sequence was collected from an adult in good health. The rearrangement links TRBV6-2 or TRBV6-3 to TRBJ2-7, with TRBD2 matching over 7 bases. The CDR3 bases are TGTGCCAGCAGTCTAGCGGAAGCCTACGAGCAGTACTTC. Residues: CASSLAEAYEQYF.